The present TCR beta chain was sequenced within a study of control samples from healthy donors and cancer patients. This table comes from immunoSEQ multiplex PCR, and its TCRdb copy is limited to in-frame clones, with some not included. The profile shows around 180,000 clones, under 95% of them singletons. Germline CDR1 MGHRA, CDR2 YSYEKL. The CDR3 is 17 amino acids. V lost 3 bases, J lost 1 base, and 13 bases lay in between. The receptor comes from a woman between 18 and 29 years old in good health. The chain has TRBV4-1 and TRBJ1-6, with no clear D. Sequencing was carried out using blood. The CDR3 is CASSQDDGSSYNSPLHF. The CDR3 coding sequence is TGCGCCAGCAGCCAGGATGACGGTTCTTCCTATAATTCACCCCTCCACTTT.